Listed below are T cell receptor beta chains from one sample, sequenced in a study of chemoradiotherapy in HPV16-positive cancers. Sequencing used immunoSEQ multiplex PCR; TCRdb keeps in-frame clones, though not all of them. The sample carries 5,000 to 6,000 clones, 80% to 95% recorded once. The sequenced sample was blood, obtained from a patient who underwent chemoradiotherapy. These receptors originate from a human donor with HPV-associated anogenital cancer. CDR3s include the opening cysteine and the closing phenylalanine or tryptophan. A D gene is named only where the DNA matches it firmly. Size is stated for part of the rows, as once, few or many counts, or as a class when the clone is expanded.

>-|-|TRBJ2-7|13|TRBV7-2
CASSSRGYFEQYF
TGTGCCAGCAGCTCCCGCGGGTATTTCGAGCAGTACTTC
>-|-|TRBJ1-1|14|TRBV28
CASNSNGLRTEAFF
TGTGCCAGCAACTCAAACGGCCTGAGGACTGAAGCTTTCTTT
>-|TRBD1|TRBJ2-1|13|TRBV19
CASSIGTGSEQFF
TGTGCCAGTAGTATAGGGACAGGGAGTGAGCAGTTCTTC
>-|-|TRBJ1-2|12|TRBV28
CACVREDYGYTF
TGTGCCTGCGTCAGGGAAGACTATGGCTACACCTTC
>-|-|TRBJ2-5|15|TRBV28
CASSSRRALLETQYF
TGTGCCAGCAGCTCTAGACGGGCCCTTTTGGAGACCCAGTACTTC
>-|-|TRBJ1-2|12|TRBV28
CASFILDYGYTF
TGTGCCAGCTTCATCCTTGACTATGGCTACACCTTC
>-|-|TRBJ1-4|22|TRBV4-1
CASSRILYWLNSILTTNEKLFF
TGCGCCAGCAGCCGCATCCTTTATTGGCTGAACTCTATATTAACAACTAATGAAAAACTGTTTTTT
>-|-|TRBJ1-4|16|TRBV6-5
CASSYSTASLREKLFF
TGTGCCAGCAGTTACTCGACTGCGTCCCTGAGGGAAAAACTGTTTTTT
>-|-|TRBJ1-3|14|TRBV18
CASSPQSSGNTIYF
TGTGCCAGCTCACCACAGAGCTCTGGAAACACCATATATTTT
>once|-|TRBJ1-1|14|TRBV6-5
CASSYGRKNTEAFF
TGTGCCAGCAGTTATGGCAGGAAGAACACTGAAGCTTTCTTT
>-|TRBD1|TRBJ2-7|14|TRBV7-6
CASSLVTGALEQYF
TGTGCCAGCAGCTTAGTCACAGGGGCCCTGGAGCAGTACTTC
>few|-|TRBJ2-1|16|TRBV5-4
CASSFLSGSSYNEQFF
TGTGCCAGCAGCTTTCTTAGCGGAAGCTCCTACAATGAGCAGTTCTTC